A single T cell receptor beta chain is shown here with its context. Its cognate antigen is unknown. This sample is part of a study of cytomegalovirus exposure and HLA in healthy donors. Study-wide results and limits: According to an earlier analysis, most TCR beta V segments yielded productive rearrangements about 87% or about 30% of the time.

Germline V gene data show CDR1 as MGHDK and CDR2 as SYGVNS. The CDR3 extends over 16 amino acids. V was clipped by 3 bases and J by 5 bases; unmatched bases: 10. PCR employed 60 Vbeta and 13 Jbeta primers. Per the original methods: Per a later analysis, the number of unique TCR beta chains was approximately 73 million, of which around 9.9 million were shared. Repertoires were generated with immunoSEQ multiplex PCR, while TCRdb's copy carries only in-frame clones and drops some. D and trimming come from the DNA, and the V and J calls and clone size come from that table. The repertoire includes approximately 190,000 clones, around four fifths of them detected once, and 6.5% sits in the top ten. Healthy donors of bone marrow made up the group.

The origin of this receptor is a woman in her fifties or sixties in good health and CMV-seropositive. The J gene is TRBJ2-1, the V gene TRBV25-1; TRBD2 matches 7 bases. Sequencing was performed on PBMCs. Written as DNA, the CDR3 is TGTGCCAGCAGTGATTGGAGGGAGGGCCGGAACAATGAGCAGTTCTTC. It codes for CASSDWREGRNNEQFF.